Each of the 27 T cell receptor beta chains below was sequenced from the same sample in a study of shared clonotypes between healthy human individuals. Sequencing used immunoSEQ multiplex PCR; TCRdb keeps in-frame clones, though not all of them. The sample yields more than 2 million clones, roughly 96% seen once. The source material was naive CD4+ T cells sorted from blood. The subset here: CD45RA+ positively selected. The receptors here all came from a man aged 18-30 years in good health.

J is TRBJ2-7 and V is TRBV5-1; 11 positions agree with TRBD2. CDR3 length equals 16 residues. The germline CDR1 and CDR2 sequences are SGHRS and YFSETQ. Germline trimming cut 5 bases from V and 6 bases from J; bases unmatched to any gene: 13. The CDR3 DNA follows: TGCGCCAGCAGGCCGGGATATGTAGCGGGAGGGGGCGAGCAGTACTTC. Translating it yields CASRPGYVAGGGEQYF.

The gene calls are TRBV6-6 and TRBJ1-2; 8 nucleotides align to TRBD1. The V gene end was trimmed by 6 bases and the J gene end by 8 bases; junction bases not matched to a gene: 14. Germline V gene data show CDR1 as MNHNY and CDR2 as SVGAGI (reference sequence). The CDR3 is 15 amino acids. CDR3 coding DNA: TGTGCCAGCAGAGAGACAGACAGGGGTTTTGAAGGCTACACCTTC. Translated: CASRETDRGFEGYTF.

The chain combines TRBV5-1 with TRBJ2-7, with D unclear. The CDR3 totals 15 residues. V lost 0 bases and J 0 bases, leaving 10 bases between the germline ends. Germline assignment: CDR1 SGHRS and CDR2 YFSETQ. CDR3 sequence (DNA): TGCGCCAGCAGCTTGGGGGCTACAAACTCCTACGAGCAGTACTTC. The encoded protein is CASSLGATNSYEQYF. The full variable domain, rest sourced from reference TRBV5-1 and TRBJ2-7, is KAGVTQTPRYLIKTRGQQVTLSCSPISGHRSVSWYQQTPGQGLQFLFEYFSETQRNKGNFPGRFSGRQFSNSRSEMNVSTLELGDSALYLCASSLGATNSYEQYFGPGTRLTVT.

The CDR3 here is CASAGTSGSYEQFF. The CDR3 DNA follows: TGTGCCAGCGCCGGGACTAGCGGGAGCTATGAGCAGTTCTTC. The genes are TRBV11-2 and TRBJ2-1, with 14 bases identical to TRBD2. J was trimmed by 8 bases and V by 8 bases; bases with no gene match: 5. There are 14 residues in the CDR3. CDR1 is SGHAT and CDR2 is FQNNGV in the germline V gene.

The chain has TRBV27 and TRBJ2-2, with 8 bases aligning to TRBD2. The length of the CDR3 is 16 residues. The junction had 5 bases not matched to a gene; V was cut back by 5 bases and J by 0 bases. CDR1 is MNHEY, CDR2 SMNVEV, per germline (reference sequence). CDR3 residues: CASSRSGGPNTGELFF. CDR3 in DNA: TGTGCCAGCAGTCGAAGCGGGGGACCGAACACCGGGGAGCTGTTTTTT.

The chain employs TRBV5-1 and TRBJ1-1; the D is unclear. The germline V gene has CDR1 SGHRS and CDR2 YFSETQ. Trimming left V 3 bases short and J 1 base short, with 13 bases between. There are 15 residues in the CDR3. The CDR3 DNA sequence: TGCGCCAGCAGCTCCCCAGAAATGGGGAACACTGAAGCTTTCTTT. Residues: CASSSPEMGNTEAFF.

The rearrangement uses TRBV4-1 and TRBJ1-5, with TRBD1 as a possible D gene (5 bases). V was pared by 1 base and J by 0 bases, with 16 bases between. The CDR3 has 18 amino acids. Germline values: CDR1 MGHRA, CDR2 YSYEKL. The DNA of the CDR3 is TGCGCCAGCAGCCAAGGACTCCGGGACCGAAATAGCAATCAGCCCCAGCATTTT. Protein sequence: CASSQGLRDRNSNQPQHF.

This clone showed up just once. This rearrangement joins TRBV11-2 to TRBJ2-1; possible D gene TRBD2, 7 bases. Germline-derived CDR1 and CDR2 are SGHAT and FQNNGV. The CDR3 runs to 16 residues. V was shortened by 5 bases and J by 4 bases, with 18 bases between the two germline ends. The CDR3 protein is CASSHSGGRYYNEQFF. The CDR3 bases are TGTGCCAGCAGCCACTCGGGGGGCCGATATTACAATGAGCAGTTCTTC.

The chain recombines TRBV7-2 with TRBJ2-1; 8 bases agree with TRBD1. The V and J ends lost 4 bases and 4 bases, in that order; junction bases with no gene match: 9. The CDR3 extends over 16 amino acids. Germline V lookup: CDR1 SGHTA, CDR2 FQGNSA. The CDR3 bases are TGTGCCAGCAGCTCCTCCGGGACAGGAGGATACAATGAGCAGTTCTTC. It yields the protein CASSSSGTGGYNEQFF. Full variable domain (remainder filled in from reference TRBV7-2 and TRBJ2-1): GAGVSQSPSNKVTEKGKDVELRCDPISGHTALYWYRQSLGQGLEFLIYFQGNSAPDKSGLPSDRFSAERTGGSVSTLTIQRTQQEDSAVYLCASSSSGTGGYNEQFFGPGTRLTVL.

This clone was detected a few times. V gene TRBV18 combines with J gene TRBJ1-5; no firm D call. V was clipped by 6 bases and J by 7 bases, with 10 bases between them. The germline V gene has CDR1 KGHSH and CDR2 LQKENI. The CDR3 totals 12 residues. The CDR3 reads CASSPAQQPQHF. The DNA of the CDR3 is TGTGCCAGCTCCCCAGCCCAACAGCCCCAGCATTTT.

In this sample, this clone turned up once. V gene TRBV7-2 combines with J gene TRBJ1-1; D remains unclear. The CDR3 is 13 amino acids. V lost 0 bases to trimming and J lost 2 bases, with 4 bases between them. Germline assignment: CDR1 SGHTA and CDR2 FQGNSA. CDR3 nucleotide sequence: TGTGCCAGCAGCTTAGCTTACAACACTGAAGCTTTCTTT. This sequence encodes CASSLAYNTEAFF. The whole variable domain, remainder taken from reference TRBV7-2 and TRBJ1-1, is GAGVSQSPSNKVTEKGKDVELRCDPISGHTALYWYRQSLGQGLEFLIYFQGNSAPDKSGLPSDRFSAERTGGSVSTLTIQRTQQEDSAVYLCASSLAYNTEAFFGQGTRLTVV.

This chain uses TRBV29-1 with TRBJ2-6, with D possibly TRBD2 on 6 matching bases. The CDR3 totals 15 residues. Trimming stripped 4 bases from V and 2 bases from J, with 12 bases between. CDR1 and CDR2 from the germline V gene are SQVTM and ANQGSEA. In DNA form, the CDR3 reads TGCAGCGTTGGGGGGACTTTGGCTGGGGCCAACGTCCTGACTTTC. Amino acids: CSVGGTLAGANVLTF. The whole variable domain, remainder taken from reference TRBV29-1 and TRBJ2-6, is SAVISQKPSRDICQRGTSLTIQCQVDSQVTMMFWYRQQPGQSLTLIATANQGSEATYESGFVIDKFPISRPNLTFSTLTVSNMSPEDSSIYLCSVGGTLAGANVLTFGAGSRLTVL.

The rearrangement links TRBV21-1 to TRBJ1-6; TRBD1 is taken as the D call from the table, unchecked against the DNA. TRBV21-1 is shown as a pseudogene. The CDR3 has 16 amino acids. CDR3 region: CASTLTGTGKRSPLHF. CDR3 DNA: TGTGCCAGCACCTTAACCGGGACAGGGAAGAGGTCACCCCTCCACTTT.

The genes are TRBV30 and TRBJ1-3, with D hard to call. The CDR3 totals 10 residues. CDR1 is GTSNPN and CDR2 is SVGIG in the germline V gene (reference sequence). The V end was cut by 2 bases, the J end by 10 bases, with 6 bases between. CDR3 amino acids: CAWSSGTIYF. In DNA form, the CDR3 reads TGTGCCTGGAGTAGTGGAACCATATATTTT. The full variable domain, with the rest looked up from reference TRBV30 and TRBJ1-3, is SQTIHQWPATLVQPVGSPLSLECTVEGTSNPNLYWYRQAAGRGLQLLFYSVGIGQISSEVPQNLSASRPQDRQFILSSKKLLLSDSGFYLCAWSSGTIYFGEGSWLTVV.

This chain joins TRBV4-3 and TRBJ2-2, with D possibly matching TRBD1 (6 bases). Trimming cost V 4 bases and J 7 bases, with 16 bases left between them. Germline CDR1 is LGHNA and CDR2 is YSLEER. This CDR3 is 15 amino acids long. CDR3 protein: CASSPRTELGGELFF. The CDR3 nucleotides read TGCGCCAGCAGCCCAAGGACAGAGCTCGGCGGGGAGCTGTTTTTT.

The chain combines TRBV10-3 with TRBJ1-1; no definite D call. The CDR3 is made up of 17 amino acids. CDR1 is ENHRY and CDR2 is SYGVKD in the germline V gene. V lost 3 bases and J 1 base, leaving 18 bases between the germline ends. The CDR3 bases are TGTGCCATCAGTGAAAGAGGAGGAGGATCCGCGAACACTGAAGCTTTCTTT. Translated, it gives CAISERGGGSANTEAFF.

V usage is TRBV27 and J usage is TRBJ1-1; perhaps TRBD1 as D (5 bases). The CDR3 totals 13 residues. In germline, CDR1 is MNHEY, CDR2 SMNVEV (reference sequence). Between the trimmed V and J ends, which lost 5 bases and 1 base, there was a span of 8 bases. CDR3: CASSTGQNTEAFF. The CDR3 region has the DNA TGTGCCAGCAGTACGGGGCAGAACACTGAAGCTTTCTTT.

The chain recombines TRBV2 with TRBJ1-6, with D tentatively TRBD1 (6 bases). V gave up 3 bases and J gave up 7 bases, with 13 bases separating them. In germline, CDR1 is SNHLY, CDR2 FYNNEI. The CDR3 contains 15 residues. DNA of the CDR3: TGTGCCAGCAGTGATGGTAATAGGGGGAATTCACCCCTCCACTTT. It encodes CASSDGNRGNSPLHF. The whole variable domain, remainder taken from reference TRBV2 and TRBJ1-6, is EPEVTQTPSHQVTQMGQEVILRCVPISNHLYFYWYRQILGQKVEFLVSFYNNEISEKSEIFDDQFSVERPDGSNFTLKIRSTKLEDSAMYFCASSDGNRGNSPLHFGNGTRLTVT.

V gene TRBV25-1 combines with J gene TRBJ1-1; D gene ambiguous. The germline V gene encodes CDR1 MGHDK and CDR2 SYGVNS. The CDR3 length is 12 residues. V shed 4 bases and J shed 4 bases, with 7 bases lying between them. The CDR3 nucleotides are TGTGCCAGCAGTGTCGGGCGCACTGAAGCTTTCTTT. This gives the protein CASSVGRTEAFF.

V gene TRBV7-2 combines with J gene TRBJ2-3, with 10 bases aligning to TRBD2. V shed 2 bases, J shed 3 bases, and the junction held 5 bases outside the gene matches. The CDR3 is 16 residues long. The germline V gene encodes CDR1 SGHTA and CDR2 FQGNSA. The CDR3 DNA follows: TGTGCCAGCAGCTTACTAGCGGGAGCGGGTACAGATACGCAGTATTTT. Translation gives CASSLLAGAGTDTQYF.

This rearrangement joins TRBV30 to TRBJ1-3; D possibly corresponds to TRBD1 (5 bases). CDR3 size: 15 residues. V was cut by 0 bases and J by 2 bases, with 11 bases left in between. The germline V gene encodes CDR1 GTSNPN and CDR2 SVGIG (reference sequence). Here the CDR3 reads CAWSVLRGTGNTIYF. For the CDR3, the DNA is TGTGCCTGGAGTGTACTTCGGGGGACTGGAAACACCATATATTTT.

J is TRBJ2-1 and V is TRBV9, with 10 bases aligning to TRBD2. The CDR3 totals 16 residues. The J segment lost 9 bases and the V segment lost 1 base, leaving 10 bases of the junction unmatched. Germline V gene data show CDR1 as SGDLS and CDR2 as YYNGEE. The CDR3 DNA reads as TGTGCCAGCAGCGTAATGGGTCTAGCGGGAGACGTTGAGCAGTTCTTC. It is translated as CASSVMGLAGDVEQFF.

J is TRBJ2-7 and V is TRBV4-1; TRBD1 matches at 7 bases. Germline lookup yields CDR1 MGHRA and CDR2 YSYEKL. CDR3 size: 14 residues. The ends lost 4 bases at V and 2 bases at J; junction bases unmatched: 5. CDR3 amino acids: CASSLRQGPYEQYF. CDR3 DNA: TGCGCCAGCAGCCTTAGACAGGGTCCCTACGAGCAGTACTTC.

The V gene is TRBV6-6, the J gene TRBJ2-7, with 7 nucleotides matching TRBD1. The CDR3 has 14 residues. V was pared by 10 bases and J by 3 bases, with 12 bases of the junction left unmatched. The germline V gene has CDR1 MNHNY and CDR2 SVGAGI (reference sequence). The CDR3 nucleotides read TGTGCCACGACCAAAAGGGGGCAGTACTACGAGCAGTACTTC. Translated: CATTKRGQYYEQYF.

J is TRBJ1-6 and V is TRBV6-1; D unclear. Germline lookup yields CDR1 MNHNS and CDR2 SASEGT. The CDR3 is 15 amino acids. V lost 2 bases and J 6 bases, leaving 11 bases between the germline ends. CDR3 residues: CASSEQSGINSPLHF. CDR3 coding DNA: TGTGCCAGCAGTGAACAATCGGGGATTAATTCACCCCTCCACTTT.

The chain links TRBV19 to TRBJ2-3, with TRBD2 matching 9 bases. The CDR3 spans 16 residues. Germline V CDR1 and CDR2: LNHDA, SQIVND (reference sequence). Germline trimming cut 5 bases from V and 1 base from J; bases unmatched to any gene: 7. CDR3 sequence reads: CASSRLSGGRTDTQYF. For the CDR3, the DNA is TGTGCCAGTAGTCGCCTTAGCGGGGGCCGCACAGATACGCAGTATTTT.

This chain uses TRBV4-3 with TRBJ2-7, with D possibly TRBD2 on 5 matching bases. This CDR3 region has 15 residues. The germline V gene has CDR1 LGHNA and CDR2 YSLEER. V dropped 4 bases and J dropped 0 bases, with 13 bases sitting between them. CDR3 nucleotides: TGCGCCAGCAGCCGGACCCGGAGGAGCTCCTACGAGCAGTACTTC. Its translation: CASSRTRRSSYEQYF.